This T cell receptor beta chain was captured in a study of blood T cell repertoires in COVID-19. Turning to the study itself: From the United States, Italy and Spain came samples of acute and convalescent COVID-19. The cDNA or gDNA used as material had been derived from T cells, B-cell-depleted T cells, or PBMCs.

The CDR3 contains 15 residues. V was clipped by 8 bases and J by 7 bases, with 18 bases between them. Germline CDR1 reads LNHDA; CDR2 reads SQIVND (reference sequence). Authors' methods: Amplification from reference gene primers served as the basis for estimated nucleated cell counts. Here immunoSEQ multiplex PCR was the method, and the copy in TCRdb shows in-frame clones only, minus some. V and J calls and clone size come straight from that table; D and trimming were deduced from the DNA. Of about 97,000 clones in the sample, about 80% were seen once. The source material was peripheral blood. The V gene is TRBV19, the J gene TRBJ1-6; D is uncertain. The TCR sequence derives from a man between 65 and 85 years old with acute or convalescent COVID-19. The CDR3 region is CASQSGGLGNSPLHF. CDR3 nucleotides: TGTGCCAGTCAATCTGGCGGGTTAGGAAATTCACCCCTCCACTTT.